This T cell receptor (beta chain) was sequenced in a study of blood T cell repertoires in COVID-19. Study-level information: Acute-phase and convalescent COVID-19 samples originated in the United States, Italy and Spain. From T cells, B-cell-depleted T cells, or PBMCs came the material, which was cDNA or gDNA.

Original methodology: By means of reference gene primer amplification, nucleated cell counts were estimated. The method was immunoSEQ multiplex PCR; TCRdb's version includes in-frame clones alone and lacks a portion of them. The V and J calls and clone size come from that table; D and trimming were worked out from the DNA. The repertoire holds about 190,000 clones, with over 80% as singletons. Those enrolled in Seattle joined during active infection and were followed longitudinally afterward. The CDR3 totals 15 residues. Germline CDR1 reads GTSNPN; CDR2 reads SVGIG (reference sequence). V shed 2 bases, J shed 4 bases, and the junction held 10 bases outside the gene matches.

The chain has TRBV30 and TRBJ1-1; 7 bases agree with TRBD1. Source material: peripheral blood. The sequence was collected from a woman in her fifties or sixties with COVID-19, enrolled during active disease. The CDR3 spells CAWSSLYRGSTEAFF. The CDR3 coding sequence is TGTGCCTGGAGTTCCCTATACAGGGGCAGCACTGAAGCTTTCTTT.